This T cell receptor beta chain was sequenced during a study of radiotherapy plus CTLA-4 blockade in lung cancer. Whole-study context: Across the patients, objective responses occurred in approximately 20%, and disease control in 30% to 35%.

Assay used: immunoSEQ multiplex PCR; TCRdb lists only in-frame clones, some missing. The data contain around 53,000 clones, about 86% of them singletons. J was trimmed by 5 bases and V by 0 bases; bases with no gene match: 8. Germline CDR1 is SGDLS and CDR2 is YYNGEE. The CDR3 is 17 residues long. Patients had chemo-refractory metastatic non-small-cell lung cancer and received focal radiation plus CTLA-4 blockade that used ipilimumab. On this clone itself: Its specificity is not known.

Overall study results and limits: Expansion of tumor-derived TCR clones was observed in blood after radiotherapy plus ipilimumab. The best predictor of response was reported to be early blood T cell clone dynamics, with interferon-beta.

The TCR comes from a human donor with non-small cell lung cancer that progressed on radiotherapy plus ipilimumab. Some clones in this sample may be carry-over from other donors' samples. The chain is built from TRBV9 and TRBJ2-3, with 11 nucleotides matching TRBD2. The sample was peripheral blood, taken from a patient treated with radiotherapy plus ipilimumab. CDR3 bases: TGTGCCAGCAGCGTAGAGGCTAGCGGGGGGTATGTAGATACGCAGTATTTT. This codes for CASSVEASGGYVDTQYF.